These T cell receptor beta chains were read from a single sample in a study of blood T cell repertoires in COVID-19. Sequenced by immunoSEQ multiplex PCR; TCRdb stores in-frame clones only, minus some. Among about 210,000 clones listed, roughly 80% were seen once. The sequenced material came from peripheral blood. The receptor set was obtained from a woman at least 80 years old with COVID-19, enrolled during active disease. Both conserved end residues are part of each CDR3. A D gene is named only where the DNA matches it firmly. Clone size, where shown, is once, few, many, or a class for clones that have expanded.

CDR3 DNA,CDR3 protein,V gene,D gene,clone size,J gene
TGTGCCAGCACAGGGAGCTTTGGAAACACCATATATTTT,CASTGSFGNTIYF,TRBV19,-,-,TRBJ1-3
TGTGCCATCAGTGTGTCGGACAAGACAGAAGCTTTCTTT,CAISVSDKTEAFF,TRBV10-3,-,-,TRBJ1-1
TGTGCCAGCAGTCCCCCAACGAGTGAAAAACTGTTTTTT,CASSPPTSEKLFF,TRBV12-3/TRBV12-4,-,-,TRBJ1-4
TGTGCCAGCAGAGGGACAGGGGAATATCAGCCCCAGCATTTT,CASRGTGEYQPQHF,TRBV28,TRBD1,few,TRBJ1-5
TGTGCCAGCAGCTTAACCTGGGCAGAGACCCAGTACTTC,CASSLTWAETQYF,TRBV7-3,-,once,TRBJ2-5
TGTGCCAGCAGCCAAGATCTACAGTCCGCTATTACTAACTATGGCTACACCTTC,CASSQDLQSAITNYGYTF,TRBV4-2,-,-,TRBJ1-2
TGTGCCAGCAGCCAAGGCGCTAATTCACCCCTCCACTTT,CASSQGANSPLHF,TRBV3-1/TRBV3-2,-,-,TRBJ1-6
TGTGCCATCAGCCGCACAGGGGGCTTAGACTATGGCTACACCTTC,CAISRTGGLDYGYTF,TRBV10-3,TRBD1,-,TRBJ1-2
TGTGCCAGCAGCCCCGACAGGAGCGGGGGGGCTTTGGCTGAGCAGTTCTTC,CASSPDRSGGALAEQFF,TRBV9,TRBD2,-,TRBJ2-1
TGCGCCAGCAGCTTATTAGGGAGTGAAAAACTGTTTTTT,CASSLLGSEKLFF,TRBV5-1,-,once,TRBJ1-4
TGTGCCAGCAGTGAGTTGACAGTGGATATCTACAATGAGCAGTTCTTC,CASSELTVDIYNEQFF,TRBV2,-,few,TRBJ2-1
TGTGCCAGCAGCTCGGGACTAGCGGGGGGCTTCACAGATACGCAGTATTTT,CASSSGLAGGFTDTQYF,TRBV5-4,TRBD2,-,TRBJ2-3
TGTGCCAGCAGCCGTCTGGCGGGCGGAGGGGATACGCAGTATTTT,CASSRLAGGGDTQYF,TRBV7-9,-,-,TRBJ2-3
TGTGCCAGCAGCTTAGGAGGGACTACGGTGACCCAGTACTTC,CASSLGGTTVTQYF,TRBV7-2,TRBD2,-,TRBJ2-5
TGTGCCAGTAGTCCCGACAGGGTGGGTGCTGAAGCTTTCTTT,CASSPDRVGAEAFF,TRBV19,TRBD1,-,TRBJ1-1
TGCGCCAGCAGCTGGGGGGACGGTAACTATGGCTACACCTTC,CASSWGDGNYGYTF,TRBV5-1,-,-,TRBJ1-2
TGTGCCAGCAGCTCGCTAGGAAACACCGGGGAGCTGTTTTTT,CASSSLGNTGELFF,TRBV13,-,-,TRBJ2-2
TGTGCCAGCAGCGACCCGGGTTCACCCCTCCACTTT,CASSDPGSPLHF,TRBV6-5,-,-,TRBJ1-6
TGTGCCAGCAGTTGGACAGGGTCGAACACTGAAGCTTTCTTT,CASSWTGSNTEAFF,TRBV11-2,TRBD1,-,TRBJ1-1
TGTGCCAGCAGCTGGAGGGACAGCTATGGCTACACCTTC,CASSWRDSYGYTF,TRBV7-2,TRBD1,-,TRBJ1-2
TGTGCCAGCAGTTCATGGCGGGGAACCGACACTCATAGCAATCAGCCCCAGCATTTT,CASSSWRGTDTHSNQPQHF,TRBV7-2,-,few,TRBJ1-5
TGTGCCAGCAGCGCGGACAGGGCCAACTATGGCTACACCTTC,CASSADRANYGYTF,TRBV9,TRBD1,-,TRBJ1-2
TGCGCCAGCAGCTTGGGGACAGGGTCCTTTCAGCCCCAGCATTTT,CASSLGTGSFQPQHF,TRBV5-1,TRBD1,-,TRBJ1-5
TGCAGCGTTGGGGGCAGGTTTGGGCAGCCCCAGCATTTT,CSVGGRFGQPQHF,TRBV29-1,-,few,TRBJ1-5
TGTGCCAGCAGCTCAACAGGGCGGATTACAGATACGCAGTATTTT,CASSSTGRITDTQYF,TRBV11-2,-,-,TRBJ2-3
TGTGCCAGCAGTGTAACCCAGGGTACGCAGTATTTT,CASSVTQGTQYF,TRBV28,-,-,TRBJ2-3
TGTGCCAGCAGCCCCGGAGCCATGAACACTGAAGCTTTCTTT,CASSPGAMNTEAFF,TRBV3-1/TRBV3-2,-,few,TRBJ1-1
TGTGCCAGCAGTCCAGGAGACAGGGGGCGCGGCAATCAGCCCCAGCATTTT,CASSPGDRGRGNQPQHF,TRBV27,TRBD1,-,TRBJ1-5
TGTGCCAGCAGTGATTGGACAGGGGGCACCTACAATGAGCAGTTCTTC,CASSDWTGGTYNEQFF,TRBV25-1,TRBD1,-,TRBJ2-1
TGTGCCAGCAGCAACACAGGGGGCGGTGAGCAGTTCTTC,CASSNTGGGEQFF,TRBV7-3,TRBD1,-,TRBJ2-1
TGTGCCAGCTCACCACTAGCCGGGAGTGGGACTGAAGCTTTCTTT,CASSPLAGSGTEAFF,TRBV18,-,-,TRBJ1-1
TGTGCCAGTAATCCCCGGGACAGGCGAAACACCATATATTTT,CASNPRDRRNTIYF,TRBV19,TRBD1,-,TRBJ1-3
TGTGCCAGCAGGTGGCCCTCGGGGGGAGGTAACACCGGGGAGCTGTTTTTT,CASRWPSGGGNTGELFF,TRBV28,TRBD2,-,TRBJ2-2
TGTGCCAGCAGCGATGTACAGGGGGCCATTCAGTACTTC,CASSDVQGAIQYF,TRBV7-2,TRBD1,few,TRBJ2-4
TGCGCCAGCAGCTTGTTGGAGACCGGGGAGCTGTTTTTT,CASSLLETGELFF,TRBV5-1,-,-,TRBJ2-2
TGTGCCAGCGGCCATGGACAGACTTACTACGAGCAGTACTTC,CASGHGQTYYEQYF,TRBV6-2/TRBV6-3,-,-,TRBJ2-7
TGTGCCAGCAGTGAACCCGGACTAGCCTACGAGCAGTACTTC,CASSEPGLAYEQYF,TRBV6-1,TRBD2,-,TRBJ2-7
TGTGCCAGCAGTGGGGGGACAGGGGGCGTCCTCGGCCTTCAAGAGACCCAGTACTTC,CASSGGTGGVLGLQETQYF,TRBV6-1,TRBD1,once,TRBJ2-5
TGTGCCAGCAGCCCCCGGGACAGGGGTAGTGAAGCTTTCTTT,CASSPRDRGSEAFF,TRBV6-6,TRBD1,-,TRBJ1-1